Below are 29 T cell receptor beta chains sequenced from a single sample in a study of Ad26.COV2.S vaccination and SARS-CoV-2 variants (dated by TCRdb to about 2021). Receptor amplification or capture employed the immunoSEQ multiplex PCR assay. What TCRdb holds here is the immuneACCESS table cut down to in-frame rearrangements. Part of the clones is not present; checked against another copy, under half of the missing clones reflect an unresolved V gene, and the others are unexplained. The sample contains more than 150,000 clones, approximately 90% of them found a single time. The ten largest clones represent approximately 6% of the sample. The sample's time point label, in plain terms: individuals recovered from natural SARS-CoV-2 infection. The sequencing used peripheral blood, collected after recovery from COVID-19. The receptors originated from a human donor who had recovered from COVID-19.

The chain has TRBV4-1 and TRBJ1-1; D gene uncertain. The V and J ends lost 1 base and 2 bases respectively, with 11 bases between them. Germline lookup yields CDR1 MGHRA and CDR2 YSYEKL. CDR3 length: 15 amino acids. CDR3 loop: CASSQGSYENTEAFF. The CDR3 DNA follows: TGCGCCAGCAGCCAAGGGTCTTATGAAAACACTGAAGCTTTCTTT.

The chain links TRBV5-4 to TRBJ2-2; 7 nucleotides line up with TRBD2. CDR3 length: 17 amino acids. With 0 bases clipped from V and 6 bases from J, the junction kept 11 bases outside the gene matches. Per the germline V gene, CDR1 is SGHNT and CDR2 is YYREEE (reference sequence). The CDR3 sequence: CASSLAGGGRGPGELFF. The DNA for the CDR3 is TGTGCCAGCAGCTTGGCCGGGGGAGGGCGCGGGCCCGGGGAGCTGTTTTTT.

The chain combines TRBV6-1 with TRBJ1-5; 10 nucleotides match TRBD1. With 1 base clipped from V and 6 bases from J, the junction kept 0 bases outside the gene matches. Looked up from germline, CDR1 is MNHNS and CDR2 is SASEGT. CDR3 length: 14 residues. CDR3 region: CASSEGTGGQPQHF. Written as DNA, the CDR3 is TGTGCCAGCAGTGAAGGGACAGGGGGTCAGCCCCAGCATTTT.

The genes are TRBV20-1 and TRBJ1-2; D perhaps matches TRBD1 (6 bases). Germline assignment: CDR1 DFQATT and CDR2 SNEGSKA (reference sequence). The CDR3 extends over 10 amino acids. Trimming took off 8 bases at V and 8 bases at J, with 12 bases between the two ends. CDR3 nucleotide sequence: TGCAGTACAGGGTGGGAGGGCTACACCTTC. It specifies CSTGWEGYTF.

The chain joins TRBV2 to TRBJ1-5; D may be TRBD1 (5 bases). Germline CDR1 and CDR2: SNHLY and FYNNEI. This CDR3 comprises 13 residues. V gave up 1 base and J gave up 5 bases, with 6 bases separating them. The CDR3, as DNA: TGTGCCAGCAGTGAAGGAGGGGATCAGCCCCAGCATTTT. The encoded protein is CASSEGGDQPQHF.

This chain connects TRBV6-5 to TRBJ2-3, with TRBD1 matching 7 bases. This CDR3 has 13 residues. Germline lookup yields CDR1 MNHEY and CDR2 SVGAGI. V lost 6 bases and J lost 8; bases outside the gene matches: 8. CDR3 nucleotides: TGTGCCAGCAGGGACGACAGGGAAGGTACGCAGTATTTT. Translating it yields CASRDDREGTQYF.

J is TRBJ2-1 and V is TRBV5-4, with D hard to call. The CDR3 loop spans 13 amino acids. Trimming removed 4 bases at V and 6 bases at J, with 11 bases between. Per germline, CDR1 SGHNT and CDR2 YYREEE (reference sequence). The CDR3 DNA reads as TGTGCCAGCAGCCCGGCCTCTGGCAATGAGCAGTTCTTC. It encodes CASSPASGNEQFF.

The chain's CDR3 is CASARGAGKENIQYF. In DNA form, the CDR3 reads TGCGCCAGCGCACGAGGGGCAGGGAAGGAAAACATTCAGTACTTC. The genes are TRBV4-1 and TRBJ2-4; D possibly uses TRBD1 or TRBD2 (5 bases each). The CDR3 extends over 15 amino acids. Deletions cut 8 bases from V and 5 bases from J, with 19 bases between. Looked up from germline, CDR1 is MGHRA and CDR2 is YSYEKL.

The chain links TRBV9 to TRBJ1-3; no clear D. The CDR3 has 13 residues. V was shortened by 3 bases and J by 0 bases, with 4 bases between the two germline ends. Germline V gene lookup returns CDR1 SGDLS and CDR2 YYNGEE. The CDR3 region has the DNA TGTGCCAGCAGCGGGGTCTCTGGAAACACCATATATTTT. Encoded protein: CASSGVSGNTIYF.

This chain uses TRBV5-4 with TRBJ1-3; TRBD1 matches 7 bases. The CDR3 sequence is 18 residues long. Unmatched junction bases numbered 9, after V lost 0 bases and J lost 0 bases. Per the germline V gene, CDR1 is SGHNT and CDR2 is YYREEE (reference sequence). The CDR3 protein is CASSLGRSGGSSGNTIYF. The CDR3 nucleotides are TGTGCCAGCAGCTTGGGTCGGTCAGGGGGGAGCTCTGGAAACACCATATATTTT.

The CDR3: CASSLDLSYEQYF. The DNA of the CDR3 is TGTGCCAGCAGTTTAGACCTCTCCTACGAGCAGTACTTC. The chain links TRBV28 to TRBJ2-7; D is unresolved. This CDR3 is built from 13 residues. V was shortened by 2 bases and J by 0 bases, with 5 bases between the two germline ends. Germline lookup yields CDR1 MDHEN and CDR2 SYDVKM. The variable domain in full, completed from reference TRBV28 and TRBJ2-7, reads DVKVTQSSRYLVKRTGEKVFLECVQDMDHENMFWYRQDPGLGLRLIYFSYDVKMKEKGDIPEGYSVSREKKERFSLILESASTNQTSMYLCASSLDLSYEQYFGPGTRLTVT.

This clone showed up just a few times. The chain joins TRBV10-3 to TRBJ1-6; perhaps TRBD1 as D (5 bases). V lost 0 bases and J 8 bases, leaving 11 bases between the germline ends. CDR1 and CDR2 (germline): ENHRY, SYGVKD. The CDR3 is made up of 15 amino acids. The chain's CDR3 is CAISESGGDDSPLHF. DNA for the CDR3: TGTGCCATCAGTGAGTCAGGAGGGGATGATTCACCCCTCCACTTT.

This chain joins TRBV25-1 and TRBJ2-7; D remains ambiguous. The CDR3 has 11 residues. CDR1 and CDR2 (germline): MGHDK, SYGVNS. Trimming took 6 bases from V and 3 from J, leaving 6 bases between them. CDR3 in amino acids: CASRVGYEQYF. The CDR3 DNA sequence: TGTGCCAGCAGAGTGGGCTACGAGCAGTACTTC.

This rearrangement joins TRBV4-1 to TRBJ2-7; no clear D gene. Trimming took 4 bases from V and 4 from J, leaving 8 bases between them. This CDR3 has 12 residues. Per germline, CDR1 MGHRA and CDR2 YSYEKL. The CDR3 nucleotides read TGCGCCAGCAGCCGCGGCGCTTACGAGCAGTACTTC. Translating gives CASSRGAYEQYF.

This chain connects TRBV5-1 to TRBJ2-5; the match to TRBD2 covers 7 bases. The CDR3 totals 15 residues. V shed 0 bases and J 4 bases; nucleotides not matched to a gene: 6. Germline values: CDR1 SGHRS, CDR2 YFSETQ. Written as DNA, the CDR3 is TGCGCCAGCAGCTTGGCCACGGGGGGAGTAGAGACCCAGTACTTC. Protein sequence: CASSLATGGVETQYF.

The chain employs TRBV5-1 and TRBJ2-2; 7 bases match TRBD2. Germline lookup yields CDR1 SGHRS and CDR2 YFSETQ. This CDR3 comprises 15 residues. V lost 0 bases, J lost 5 bases, and 4 bases stayed unmatched. The CDR3 sequence is CASSLGGGVTGELFF. The CDR3 region has the DNA TGCGCCAGCAGCTTGGGCGGGGGAGTTACCGGGGAGCTGTTTTTT.

A single count supports this clone. The chain is built from TRBV6-4 and TRBJ2-5; tentative D call: TRBD2 (5 bases). The CDR3 runs to 13 residues. Trimming stripped 3 bases from V and 5 bases from J, with 10 bases between. The V gene's germline CDR1 is MRHNA and CDR2 SNTAGT. This CDR3 is CASSEWPGETQYF. The CDR3 nucleotides read TGTGCCAGCAGTGAATGGCCGGGGGAGACCCAGTACTTC.

This chain links TRBV30 with TRBJ2-3, with 9 bases fitting TRBD2. The CDR3 is 16 amino acids. V shed 1 base, J shed 6 bases, and the junction held 11 bases outside the gene matches. Germline V gives CDR1 GTSNPN, CDR2 SVGIG (reference sequence). CDR3 nucleotide sequence: TGTGCCTGGAGTGGGGGCCTAGCGGGGTACGTGGATACGCAGTATTTT. This sequence encodes CAWSGGLAGYVDTQYF.

V gene TRBV19 combines with J gene TRBJ2-7, with 7 positions matching TRBD1. The CDR3 has 13 amino acids. Germline trimming cut 9 bases from V and 0 bases from J; bases unmatched to any gene: 5. CDR1 LNHDA and CDR2 SQIVND come from the germline V gene (reference sequence). CDR3 nucleotides: TGTGCCAGACACCGGGACAGCTCCTACGAGCAGTACTTC. Translating gives CARHRDSSYEQYF.

V and J are TRBV10-2 and TRBJ2-3; D unclear. The CDR3 extends over 17 amino acids. V dropped 1 base and J dropped 2 bases, with 16 bases sitting between them. CDR1 and CDR2 from the germline V gene are WSHSY and SAAADI. CDR3 nucleotides: TGCGCCAGCAGTGAGTGGGGAAGCTTATCTAACACAGATACGCAGTATTTT. It translates to CASSEWGSLSNTDTQYF.

The genes are TRBV3-1 (or the pseudogene TRBV3-2) and TRBJ2-1; the D is unclear. Germline V gene lookup returns CDR1 LGHDT and CDR2 YNNKEL (reference sequence). The CDR3 consists of 12 residues. Trimming shortened V by 3 bases and J by 12 bases, and 12 bases separated the two germline ends. The DNA of the CDR3 is TGTGCCAGCAGCCAGAGCCCCGATGGGCAGTTCTTC. Residues: CASSQSPDGQFF.

This chain uses TRBV9 with TRBJ2-1; TRBD2 agrees at 12 bases. This CDR3 is built from 17 residues. The germline V gene encodes CDR1 SGDLS and CDR2 YYNGEE. V gave up 4 bases and J gave up 4 bases; unmatched junction bases: 9. CDR3 DNA sequence: TGTGCCAGCAGCTTTTCACTAGCGGGGGGCCCATACAATGAGCAGTTCTTC. This codes for CASSFSLAGGPYNEQFF.

V usage is TRBV30 and J usage is TRBJ2-7; D gene ambiguous. Germline V gene data show CDR1 as GTSNPN and CDR2 as SVGIG (reference sequence). The CDR3 runs to 11 residues. V lost 2 bases, J lost 4 bases, and 6 bases lay in between. CDR3 protein: CAWSLLYEQYF. In DNA, the CDR3 is TGTGCCTGGAGTCTCCTGTACGAGCAGTACTTC. The variable domain in full, with the rest retrieved from reference TRBV30 and TRBJ2-7, is SQTIHQWPATLVQPVGSPLSLECTVEGTSNPNLYWYRQAAGRGLQLLFYSVGIGQISSEVPQNLSASRPQDRQFILSSKKLLLSDSGFYLCAWSLLYEQYFGPGTRLTVT.

The gene calls are TRBV30 and TRBJ1-6; the D is unclear. The CDR3 has 16 residues. V was trimmed by 2 bases and J by 0 bases, leaving 11 bases between them. The V gene's germline CDR1 is GTSNPN and CDR2 SVGIG (reference sequence). The CDR3 coding sequence is TGTGCCTGGAGTCCCCCGGGGAGCTCCTATAATTCACCCCTCCACTTT. Residues: CAWSPPGSSYNSPLHF.

The chain joins TRBV6-1 to TRBJ1-2, with D uncertain. V lost 2 bases to trimming and J lost 2 bases, with 6 bases between them. This CDR3 is 13 amino acids long. The V gene's germline CDR1 is MNHNS and CDR2 SASEGT. The CDR3 DNA reads as TGTGCCAGCAGTGAATTGGGGAACTATGGCTACACCTTC. Amino acid sequence: CASSELGNYGYTF.

V gene TRBV6-1 combines with J gene TRBJ1-2, with D perhaps matching TRBD1 (5 bases). Germline assignment: CDR1 MNHNS and CDR2 SASEGT. CDR3 length: 12 amino acids. With 2 bases removed from V and 6 bases from J, the gap between germline ends came to 7 bases. The CDR3, as DNA: TGTGCCAGCAGTGAACGGGGGGATGGCTACACCTTC. Residues: CASSERGDGYTF.

This clone has only one observation. This rearrangement joins TRBV7-8 to TRBJ2-1; TRBD1 agrees at 10 bases. J lost 2 bases, V lost 8 bases, and 6 bases had no gene match. The CDR3 consists of 15 residues. Germline assignment: CDR1 SGHVS and CDR2 FQNEAQ. The CDR3 here is CASGRDRGPYNEQFF. Written as DNA, the CDR3 is TGTGCCAGCGGGAGGGACAGGGGTCCCTACAATGAGCAGTTCTTC.

The chain joins TRBV11-3 to TRBJ2-1; D unresolved. Germline V gives CDR1 SGHNT, CDR2 YENEEA. V lost 5 bases and J 8 bases, leaving 16 bases between the germline ends. The CDR3 spans 14 residues. The CDR3 is CASSPPGVGDEQFF. As DNA, the CDR3 is TGTGCCAGCAGCCCCCCCGGAGTCGGCGATGAGCAGTTCTTC.

The rearrangement uses TRBV25-1 and TRBJ2-7, with 7 bases lining up with TRBD1. Germline V gene lookup returns CDR1 MGHDK and CDR2 SYGVNS. This CDR3 contains 17 residues. V was clipped by 4 bases and J by 0 bases; unmatched bases: 12. CDR3 sequence (DNA): TGTGCCAGCAGTGTCGATGCCTCCCGGGACAGCTCCTACGAGCAGTACTTC. This encodes CASSVDASRDSSYEQYF.